A selection of T cell receptor beta chains follows, all from one sample in a study of T cell repertoires in cytomegalovirus infection. TCRdb redid the calling of the reads with MiXCR, one entry per CDR3 protein. The top ten hold around a sixth of the sample, which has approximately 170,000 distinct CDR3 sequences, 17% seen once. The sample consisted of CD8+ T cells from PBMCs. The receptors originated from a human donor in good health (CMV status not recorded). Some clones in this sample may be carry-over from other donors' samples. The CDR3 runs from the conserved cysteine through the conserved F or W. The D gene is left open where the match is weak. A clone size is listed for some rows: how often the clone was seen (once, few, many), or a class if it is expanded.

J	size	D	V	CDR3	DNA
TRBJ2-7	NA	TRBD1	TRBV7-9	CASSPPRGQGKGEQYF	TGTGCCAGCAGTCCCCCCCGGGGACAGGGTAAGGGGGAGCAGTACTTC
TRBJ2-7	few	TRBD2	TRBV7-9	CASSPPGLAGDHEQYF	TGTGCCAGCAGCCCCCCGGGACTAGCGGGAGACCACGAGCAGTACTTC
TRBJ2-7	few	NA	TRBV7-9	CASGFGFPYEQYF	TGTGCCAGCGGCTTCGGGTTCCCCTACGAGCAGTACTTC
TRBJ1-5	NA	NA	TRBV5-1	CASVSMGNQPQHF	TGCGCCAGCGTGTCAATGGGCAATCAGCCCCAGCATTTT
TRBJ2-5	many	NA	TRBV7-2	CASTQGGQETQYF	TGTGCCAGCACCCAGGGGGGCCAAGAGACCCAGTACTTC
TRBJ1-5	many	NA	TRBV13	CASSLGPNQPQHF	TGTGCCAGCAGCTTAGGCCCGAATCAGCCCCAGCATTTT
TRBJ2-7	few	NA	TRBV7-8	CASSISGQYEQYF	TGTGCCAGCAGCATATCCGGACAGTACGAGCAGTACTTC
TRBJ2-5	NA	TRBD1	TRBV28	CASSTAAGTGFRETQYF	TGTGCCAGCAGCACCGCGGCCGGGACAGGGTTTAGAGAGACCCAGTACTTC
TRBJ2-5	many	TRBD1	TRBV28	CASGATGGAKTQYF	TGTGCCAGCGGTGCAACAGGGGGCGCGAAGACCCAGTACTTC
TRBJ2-7	many	NA	TRBV7-2	CASSLASHGAYEQYF	TGTGCCAGCAGCTTAGCCAGCCACGGCGCCTACGAGCAGTACTTC
TRBJ2-2	NA	NA	TRBV15	CATSRDRERGELFF	TGTGCCACCAGCAGAGACAGGGAAAGAGGGGAGCTGTTTTTT
TRBJ2-1	few	TRBD1	TRBV29-1	CSVQQGEGEQFF	TGCAGCGTCCAACAGGGGGAAGGAGAGCAGTTCTTC
TRBJ1-1	NA	NA	TRBV12-3/TRBV12-4	CASSPSDVTEAFF	TGTGCCAGCAGTCCATCGGATGTGACTGAAGCTTTCTTT
TRBJ2-7	NA	TRBD2	TRBV6-2/TRBV6-3	CASSYGTSGLGGYEQYF	TGTGCCAGCAGTTACGGGACTAGCGGCCTAGGGGGCTACGAGCAGTACTTC
TRBJ2-6	many	NA	TRBV7-2	CASSLNNMRGANVLTF	TGTGCCAGCAGCTTAAATAATATGAGAGGGGCCAACGTCCTGACTTTC
TRBJ2-5	few	TRBD2	TRBV28	CASSLFPPATTSGRRETQYF	TGTGCCAGCAGTTTATTCCCTCCGGCGACTACTAGCGGGAGGAGAGAGACCCAGTACTTC
TRBJ1-1	NA	NA	TRBV20-1	CSASFRGYTEAFF	TGCAGTGCTAGCTTCAGAGGGTACACTGAAGCTTTCTTT
TRBJ2-1	NA	NA	TRBV27	CASSSNPGSYNEQFF	TGTGCCAGCAGTTCAAATCCGGGGAGTTACAATGAGCAGTTCTTC
TRBJ2-7	many	TRBD1	TRBV7-9	CASSDTLNRGRGSYEQYF	TGTGCCAGCAGCGACACCTTAAACAGGGGTCGCGGCTCCTACGAGCAGTACTTC
TRBJ1-1	few	NA	TRBV6-2/TRBV6-3	CASSWDTQGYTEAFF	TGTGCCAGCAGTTGGGACACCCAGGGGTACACTGAAGCTTTCTTT
TRBJ1-1	few	NA	TRBV29-1	CSVEKKNTEAFF	TGCAGCGTTGAAAAGAAAAACACTGAAGCTTTCTTT
TRBJ1-1	few	NA	TRBV7-9	CANSENTEAFF	TGTGCCAACTCGGAGAACACTGAAGCTTTCTTT
TRBJ2-7	few	NA	TRBV6-5	CASSPTGIVYEQYF	TGTGCCAGCAGCCCGACAGGCATCGTTTACGAGCAGTACTTC
TRBJ1-6	few	NA	TRBV5-5	CASSNPEPLHF	TGTGCCAGCAGCAATCCGGAACCCCTCCACTTT
TRBJ2-2	NA	TRBD1	TRBV7-6	CASSHWRTGRPGELFF	TGTGCCAGCAGCCACTGGAGGACAGGGCGGCCCGGGGAGCTGTTTTTT
TRBJ2-7	NA	NA	TRBV27	CASSLCTSYEQYF	TGTGCCAGCAGTTTATGTACCTCCTACGAGCAGTACTTC
TRBJ2-1	NA	TRBD2	TRBV28	CASSLWGLAGYEQFF	TGTGCCAGCAGTTTATGGGGACTAGCGGGATATGAGCAGTTCTTC